This entry describes one TCR beta chain. Its antigen specificity is not known. No per-base quality is available; no much larger clone lies one base away. Healthy HIV-negative adults with no recently reported acute infections or vaccinations were included as donors. Every donor was a Caucasian adult residing in Nashville, Tennessee, USA. CD4+ T cells were enriched by magnetic negative selection; naive cells were then positively selected on CD45RA, and the negative fraction formed the memory subset. Blood was collected by leukapheresis, and PBMCs were isolated by Ficoll-Histopaque density gradient centrifugation and then cryopreserved in liquid nitrogen vapor phase. Analytical flow cytometry was used to check the purity and quantity of every magnetically sorted T cell population. Genomic DNA was isolated from each sorted fraction and quantified by UV absorbance on a Nanodrop 2000c. These data come from a study of shared clonotypes between healthy human individuals (TCRdb year 2020). Looking at the study overall: The cohort comprised a couple of women and three men aged 18 to 49 years. For each donor, CD4 naive and CD4 memory were each run on three plates, CD8 naive on two plates, and CD8 memory on one plate. Blood TCR repertoires of roughly five healthy adults were deeply sequenced to estimate repertoire size and the extent of clonotype sharing between individuals. Different laboratories and diverse techniques were used to prepare libraries and sequence TCR repertoires, to increase sequencing depth and limit assay-specific biases. Between about 0.94 and 8.9 billion PBMCs per donor were obtained by leukapheresis.

The study at large found these results: Even with the large sequencing depth, rarefaction of the sorted-subset datasets indicated that sequencing was incomplete. Because the study included only a small number of donors, the genetic and exposure-history diversity represented was limited. Larger estimated clonotype richness was generally found for naive subsets than for memory subsets. Pairwise subsampling indicated that sequencing depth was expected to affect the degree of clonotype sharing among donors. Sampling was limited to blood, and TCR repertoires in tissue likely differ from TCR repertoires in blood. Roughly 5% of naive CD4, 3.5% of naive CD8, 2.3% of memory CD4, and around 0.4% of memory CD8 clonotypes were shared across a few donors. Compared with non-shared clonotypes, clonotypes shared by all four sorted-subset donors had higher generation probabilities.

Using the deep immunoSEQ assay, TCR CDR3 regions were amplified from genomic DNA by multiplex PCR. Extracted genomic DNA from each cell subset was distributed evenly across all wells of several immunoSEQ 96-well plates, and each plate was treated as a replicate. For sorted subsets, roughly 200 ng of genomic DNA, equivalent to roughly 30,000 T cell genomes, went into each replicate PCR. Purified libraries were measured with a Qubit 3.0 fluorometer, size-checked on a Bioanalyzer 2100, and measured again with the KAPA Library Quantification kit. Every immunoSEQ 96-well plate was sequenced on a separate single-read 150-cycle Illumina NextSeq 550 flow cell. Per the authors' processing: Because the immunoSEQ output held only junctional sequences and lacked quality scores, the filtering could not match the filtering applied to full-length reads. Sequences were annotated with PyIR, a Python wrapper for IgBLAST v1.9, using IMGT germline references to assign V/J genes and CDR3. Any read was removed if the V/J assignment was weak (E-value above 1e-6), the CDR3 was missing, or the read contained stop codons, out-of-frame junctions, or ambiguous translated residues. V3J clonotypes were defined as sequences sharing an identical inferred V gene, J gene, and CDR3 amino acid sequence. The percentage overlap between two repertoires was calculated by dividing the number of shared unique clonotypes by the size of the smaller repertoire. RTK rarefaction, the Chao1 estimator, and Recon v2.1 estimates of unobserved clonotypes were used to assess repertoire richness. Generation probabilities for all TCRbeta clonotypes obtained by the gDNA method from a handful of donors were computed using OLGA. Not all clones reach the TCRdb copy of this immuneACCESS table, which keeps in-frame sequences only. Checked studies attribute under half of the gap to unresolved V genes and leave the rest unexplained. V, J and clone size were drawn from that table, and D and trimming were deduced from the DNA. The sample table holds some 2.3 million clones, of which over 90% were seen once. 0.39% of the sample goes to the ten largest clones.

CDR1 and CDR2 are drawn from the germline V gene: MDHEN, SYDVKM. Relative to germline, V is 7 bases shorter and J is 9 bases shorter, with 10 bases between their ends. The CDR3, cysteine through phenylalanine, is 11 amino acids long. CDR3 DNA is the only sequence kept; it has 33 bases, read in frame from the first base. The sample consisted of naive CD4+ T cells from PBMCs. In light of the paper, this sample's cell subset or site label describes: CD45RA+ positively selected. Rearrangement joined TRBV28 to TRBJ1-3, and the D gene may be TRBD1, 5 bases matching. The receptor was isolated from a man between 18 and 35 years old in good health. Some clones in this sample may be carry-over from other donors' samples. The CDR3 here reads CASTGGFTIYF. The nucleotide sequence is given as TGTGCCAGCACTGGGGGATTCACCATATATTTT.